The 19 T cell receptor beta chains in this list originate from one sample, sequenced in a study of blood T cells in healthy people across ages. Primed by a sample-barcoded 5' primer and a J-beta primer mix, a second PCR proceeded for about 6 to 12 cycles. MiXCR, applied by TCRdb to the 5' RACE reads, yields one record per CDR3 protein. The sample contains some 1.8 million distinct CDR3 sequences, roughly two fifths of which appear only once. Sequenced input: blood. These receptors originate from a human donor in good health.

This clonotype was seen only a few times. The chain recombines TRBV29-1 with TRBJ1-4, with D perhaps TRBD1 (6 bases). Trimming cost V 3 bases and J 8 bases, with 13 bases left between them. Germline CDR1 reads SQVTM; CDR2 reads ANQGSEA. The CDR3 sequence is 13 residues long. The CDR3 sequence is CSVDTGRREKLFF. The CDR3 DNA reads TGCAGCGTTGATACAGGGAGACGGGAAAAACTGTTTTTT.

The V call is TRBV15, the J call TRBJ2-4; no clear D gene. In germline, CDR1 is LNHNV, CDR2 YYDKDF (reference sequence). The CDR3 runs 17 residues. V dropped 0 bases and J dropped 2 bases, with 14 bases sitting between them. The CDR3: CATSRDGGRPTKNIQYF. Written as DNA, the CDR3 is TGTGCCACCAGCAGAGATGGTGGCAGACCGACCAAAAACATTCAGTACTTC.

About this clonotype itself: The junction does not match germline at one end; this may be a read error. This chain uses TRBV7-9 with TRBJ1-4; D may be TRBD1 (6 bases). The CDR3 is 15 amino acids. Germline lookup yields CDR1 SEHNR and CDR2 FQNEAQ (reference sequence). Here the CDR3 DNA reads TGTGCCGGCAGCCCGGCAGGGGAATTAGGCGAAAAACTGTTTTTT. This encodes CAGSPAGELGEKLFF.

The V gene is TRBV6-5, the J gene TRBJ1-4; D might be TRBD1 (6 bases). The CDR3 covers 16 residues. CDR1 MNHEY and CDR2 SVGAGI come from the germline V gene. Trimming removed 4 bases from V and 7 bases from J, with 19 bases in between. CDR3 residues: CASSSLSTGGGEKLFF. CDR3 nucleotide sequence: TGTGCCAGCAGTTCCCTCTCGACAGGAGGGGGTGAAAAACTGTTTTTT.

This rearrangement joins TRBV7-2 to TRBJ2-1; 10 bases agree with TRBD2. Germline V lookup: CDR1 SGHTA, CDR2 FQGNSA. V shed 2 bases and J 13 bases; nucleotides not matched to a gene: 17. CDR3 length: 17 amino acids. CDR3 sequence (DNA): TGTGCCAGCAGCTTACATCGTGTGCAGCGGGGGGGTCGGTCCCAGTTCTTC. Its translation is CASSLHRVQRGGRSQFF.

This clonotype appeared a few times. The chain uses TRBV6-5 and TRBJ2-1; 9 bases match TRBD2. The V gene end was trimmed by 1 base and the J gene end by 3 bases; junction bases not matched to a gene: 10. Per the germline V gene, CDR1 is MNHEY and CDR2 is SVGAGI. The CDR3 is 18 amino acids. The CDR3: CASSYLRTSDALYNEQFF. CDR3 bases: TGTGCCAGCAGTTACTTAAGGACTAGCGACGCGCTCTACAATGAGCAGTTCTTC.

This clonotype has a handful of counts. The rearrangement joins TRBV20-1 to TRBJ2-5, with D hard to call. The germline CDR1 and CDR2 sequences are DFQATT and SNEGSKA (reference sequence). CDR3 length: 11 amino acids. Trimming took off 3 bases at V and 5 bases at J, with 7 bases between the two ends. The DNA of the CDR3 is TGCAGTGCTAGTGACTTGGAGACCCAGTACTTC. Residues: CSASDLETQYF.

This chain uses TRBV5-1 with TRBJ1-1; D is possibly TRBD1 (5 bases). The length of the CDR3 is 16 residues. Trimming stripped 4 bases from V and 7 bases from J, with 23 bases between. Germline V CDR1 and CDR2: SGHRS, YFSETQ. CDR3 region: CASSRIPSTPRGEAFF. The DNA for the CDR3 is TGCGCCAGCAGCCGAATACCCTCTACACCTAGGGGTGAAGCTTTCTTT.

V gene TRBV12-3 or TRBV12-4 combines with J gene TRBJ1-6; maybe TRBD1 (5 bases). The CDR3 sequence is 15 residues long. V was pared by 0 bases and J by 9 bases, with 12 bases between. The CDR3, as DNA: TGTGCCAGCAGTTTAGCGGCTGCAGGGTTTTCACCCCTCCACTTT. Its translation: CASSLAAAGFSPLHF.

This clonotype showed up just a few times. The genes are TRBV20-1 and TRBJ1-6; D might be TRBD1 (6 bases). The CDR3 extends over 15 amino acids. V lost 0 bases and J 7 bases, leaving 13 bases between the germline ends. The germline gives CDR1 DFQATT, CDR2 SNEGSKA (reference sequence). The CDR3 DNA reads TGCAGTGCTAGAGATTACAGGGTTGGGAATTCACCCCTCCACTTT. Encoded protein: CSARDYRVGNSPLHF.

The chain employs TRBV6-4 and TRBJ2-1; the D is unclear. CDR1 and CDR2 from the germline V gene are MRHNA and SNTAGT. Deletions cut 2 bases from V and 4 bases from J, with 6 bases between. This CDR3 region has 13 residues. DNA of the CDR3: TGTGCCAGCAGTGACGATGTGTACAATGAGCAGTTCTTC. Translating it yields CASSDDVYNEQFF.

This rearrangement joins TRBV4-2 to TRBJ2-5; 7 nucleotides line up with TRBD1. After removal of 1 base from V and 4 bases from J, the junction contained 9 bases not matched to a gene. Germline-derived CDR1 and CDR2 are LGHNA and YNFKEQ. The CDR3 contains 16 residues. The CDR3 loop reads CASSQVQTGVGETQYF. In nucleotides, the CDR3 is TGTGCCAGCAGCCAAGTGCAAACAGGGGTAGGAGAGACCCAGTACTTC.

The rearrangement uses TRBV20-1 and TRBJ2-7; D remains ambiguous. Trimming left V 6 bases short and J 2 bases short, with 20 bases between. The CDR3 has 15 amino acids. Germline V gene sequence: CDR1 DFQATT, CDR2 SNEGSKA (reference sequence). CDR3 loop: CSAPPGDGWAYEQYF. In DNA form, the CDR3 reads TGCAGTGCCCCGCCGGGCGATGGTTGGGCCTACGAGCAGTACTTC.

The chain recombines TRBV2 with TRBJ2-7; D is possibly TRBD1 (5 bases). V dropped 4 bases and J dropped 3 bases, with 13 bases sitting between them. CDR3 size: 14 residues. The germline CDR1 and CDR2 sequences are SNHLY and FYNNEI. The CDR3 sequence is CASSGQSIFYEQYF. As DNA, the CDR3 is TGTGCCAGCAGTGGACAGTCGATCTTCTACGAGCAGTACTTC.

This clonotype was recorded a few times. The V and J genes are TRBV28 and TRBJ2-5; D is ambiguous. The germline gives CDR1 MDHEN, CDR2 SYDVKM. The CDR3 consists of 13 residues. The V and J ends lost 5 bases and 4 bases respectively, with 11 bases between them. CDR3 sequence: CASSLISPETQYF. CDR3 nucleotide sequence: TGTGCCAGCAGTCTCATCAGCCCAGAGACCCAGTACTTC. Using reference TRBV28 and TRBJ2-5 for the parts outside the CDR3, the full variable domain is DVKVTQSSRYLVKRTGEKVFLECVQDMDHENMFWYRQDPGLGLRLIYFSYDVKMKEKGDIPEGYSVSREKKERFSLILESASTNQTSMYLCASSLISPETQYFGPGTRLLVL.

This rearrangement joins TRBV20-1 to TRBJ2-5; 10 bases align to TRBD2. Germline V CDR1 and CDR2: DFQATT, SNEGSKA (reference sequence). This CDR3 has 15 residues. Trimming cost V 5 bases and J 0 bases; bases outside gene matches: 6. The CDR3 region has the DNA TGCAGTGCTCGAGGACTAGCGGATTACCAAGAGACCCAGTACTTC. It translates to CSARGLADYQETQYF.

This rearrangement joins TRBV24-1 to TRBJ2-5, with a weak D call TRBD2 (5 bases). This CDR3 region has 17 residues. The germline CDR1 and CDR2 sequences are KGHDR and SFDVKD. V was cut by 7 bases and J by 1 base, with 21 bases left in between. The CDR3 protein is CATRLTPQTTTQETQYF. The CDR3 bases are TGTGCCACCAGATTAACCCCGCAGACTACCACCCAAGAGACCCAGTACTTC.

CDR3 residues: CSASGQANEKLFF. Here the CDR3 DNA reads TGCAGTGCTAGTGGGCAGGCTAATGAAAAACTGTTTTTT. The rearrangement links TRBV20-1 to TRBJ1-4; D not certain. The CDR3 runs to 13 residues. Between the trimmed V and J ends, which lost 3 bases and 3 bases, there was a span of 8 bases. Germline loops: CDR1 DFQATT, CDR2 SNEGSKA (reference sequence).

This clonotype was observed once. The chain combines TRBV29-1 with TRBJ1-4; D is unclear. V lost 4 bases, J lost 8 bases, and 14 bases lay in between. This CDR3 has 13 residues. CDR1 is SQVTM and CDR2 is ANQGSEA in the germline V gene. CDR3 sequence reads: CSVVPVVGEKLFF. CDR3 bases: TGCAGCGTTGTTCCGGTGGTGGGCGAAAAACTGTTTTTT.